This TCR beta chain was found in a study of radiotherapy plus CTLA-4 blockade in lung cancer. Overall study: Overall, 15% to 20% of patients showed an objective response, while 25% to 35% attained disease control.

Method: immunoSEQ multiplex PCR; TCRdb's copy keeps in-frame clones and lacks some. The data hold some 50,000 clones, with 70% to 85% observed a single time. The length of the CDR3 is 15 residues. In germline, CDR1 is MDHEN, CDR2 SYDVKM. Trimming took 4 bases from V and 2 from J; bases not matched to a gene: 5. Only one count was recorded for this clone. The sequence came from a human donor with non-small cell lung cancer who had a partial response to radiotherapy plus ipilimumab. Here the sequenced sample was peripheral blood, taken from a patient treated with radiotherapy plus ipilimumab. The chain links TRBV28 to TRBJ1-1; 9 positions match TRBD1. The CDR3 protein is CASSSWTGVNTEAFF. DNA of the CDR3: TGTGCCAGCAGTTCTTGGACAGGGGTCAACACTGAAGCTTTCTTT.